This T cell receptor (beta chain) came from a study of control samples from healthy donors and cancer patients. Some clones are missing from TCRdb's copy, which holds only in-frame ones; the method was immunoSEQ multiplex PCR. The sample holds approximately 70,000 clones, over 75% seen once. The TCR comes from a woman aged 45-65 years in good health. Sequences were obtained from blood.

CDR3 in amino acids: CASSLVGTQYF. CDR3 DNA sequence: TGTGCCAGCAGCTTAGTTGGTACGCAGTATTTT. V and J are TRBV7-2 and TRBJ2-3; D is ambiguous. In germline, CDR1 is SGHTA, CDR2 FQGNSA. This CDR3 contains 11 residues. The V gene lost 1 base and the J gene lost 8 bases, with 4 bases spanning the gap.